The next 30 T cell receptor beta chains were all read from a single sample in a study of T cells in Graves' hyperthyroidism and ophthalmopathy (dated 2019 in TCRdb). To prepare the library, multiplex PCR was applied. Reads for this sample came from an Illumina HiSeq 2000. The TCR beta CDR3 regions were amplified from the RNA transcripts. For the first round of RT-PCR on the TCR CDR3, the HTBI primer set was used together with the Qiagen OneStep RT-PCR kit. The public sequencing data were trimmed at Q25 with fastp and processed into clonotypes with MiXCR by TCRdb, which kept only in-frame beta chains. Here each entry gathers all rows of one CDR3 protein and keeps the most common genes and DNA. This sample comprises under 300,000 distinct CDR3 sequences, roughly 15% of them detected only once. About 33% of the sample rests with the top ten. Input material: blood. Receptors originate from a woman aged 45-60 years with Graves' hyperthyroidism that later progressed to Graves' ophthalmopathy.

The V and J genes are TRBV18 and TRBJ2-6; TRBD1 is a possible D gene (6 bases). There are 17 residues in the CDR3. The V end lost 3 bases, the J end lost 1 base, and 13 bases lay between the germline ends. Germline CDR1 is KGHSH and CDR2 is LQKENI. This CDR3 reads CASSPALGGSGANVLTF. CDR3 sequence (DNA): TGTGCCAGCTCACCGGCCTTAGGGGGTTCTGGGGCCAACGTCCTGACTTTC.

This clonotype was found many times. This chain uses TRBV28 with TRBJ2-1, with 7 bases fitting TRBD2. CDR1 is MDHEN and CDR2 is SYDVKM in the germline V gene. Trimming removed 11 bases from V and 4 bases from J; junction bases left unmatched: 11. This CDR3 comprises 14 residues. The chain's CDR3 is CAAETAGVYNEQFF. DNA for the CDR3: TGTGCCGCCGAGACGGCGGGGGTATACAATGAGCAGTTCTTC.

The J gene is TRBJ2-7, the V gene TRBV3-1; TRBD1 agrees at 10 bases. This CDR3 has 14 amino acids. V trimming: 3 bases; J trimming: 4 bases; junction bases outside the gene matches: 3. The germline CDR1 and CDR2 sequences are LGHDT and YNNKEL (reference sequence). CDR3 sequence reads: CASSHGTGAYEQYF. The DNA for the CDR3 is TGTGCCAGCAGCCACGGGACAGGGGCTTACGAGCAGTACTTC.

This clonotype was observed many times. The chain combines TRBV12-3 or TRBV12-4 with TRBJ2-7; D gene unclear. Trimming stripped 6 bases from V and 6 bases from J, with 18 bases between. The CDR3 is made up of 14 amino acids. The CDR3 nucleotides read TGTGCCAGCAGCCCTAGTTCCTCGGCGCCCGAGCAGTACTTC. Translated: CASSPSSSAPEQYF.

This clonotype was counted many times. This chain links TRBV7-6 with TRBJ2-2; tentatively, D is TRBD1 (5 bases). The V end was cut by 5 bases, the J end by 1 base, with 8 bases between. The CDR3 extends over 14 amino acids. Germline V CDR1 and CDR2: SGHVS, FNYEAQ. This CDR3 is CASSITGNTGELFF. CDR3 nucleotide sequence: TGTGCCAGCAGCATAACAGGGAACACCGGGGAGCTGTTTTTT. Complete variable domain (other parts from reference TRBV7-6 and TRBJ2-2): GAGVSQSPRYKVTKRGQDVALRCDPISGHVSLYWYRQALGQGPEFLTYFNYEAQQDKSGLPNDRFSAERPEGSISTLTIQRTEQRDSAMYRCASSITGNTGELFFGEGSRLTVL.

This clonotype occurred a few times. V gene TRBV20-1 combines with J gene TRBJ2-7; 7 bases match TRBD2. Trimming took 6 bases from V and 0 from J; bases not matched to a gene: 8. CDR1 and CDR2 (germline): DFQATT, SNEGSKA (reference sequence). This CDR3 comprises 14 residues. Written as DNA, the CDR3 is TGCAGTGCCCCGAGCGGGATAAGCTCCTACGAGCAGTACTTC. Encoded protein: CSAPSGISSYEQYF.

This clonotype was picked up many times. V gene TRBV6-2 or TRBV6-3 combines with J gene TRBJ2-3; 13 nucleotides match TRBD2. CDR1 MNHEY and CDR2 SVGEGT come from the germline V gene. With 4 bases clipped from V and 2 bases from J, the junction kept 9 bases outside the gene matches. The CDR3 length is 18 residues. The CDR3 spells CASSSGLAGTQDTDTQYF. The DNA of the CDR3 is TGTGCCAGCAGTTCGGGACTAGCGGGGACCCAGGACACAGATACGCAGTATTTT.

This clonotype came up many times. This chain uses TRBV18 with TRBJ2-1; D gene unclear. Germline CDR1 KGHSH, CDR2 LQKENI. CDR3 length: 16 amino acids. The germline V and J ends were trimmed by 3 bases and 9 bases, with 21 bases remaining between them. The CDR3: CASSPRGRGAGSEQFF. CDR3 in DNA: TGTGCCAGCTCACCTCGAGGTAGAGGAGCCGGTAGTGAGCAGTTCTTC.

This clonotype has a count of ten or more. The V and J genes are TRBV28 and TRBJ1-6, with 11 nucleotides matching TRBD1. This CDR3 spans 14 amino acids. J gave up 9 bases and V 3 bases, and 1 base lay outside the gene matches. The germline V gene has CDR1 MDHEN and CDR2 SYDVKM. The CDR3 here is CASSLDRGRSPLHF. The CDR3 nucleotides read TGTGCCAGCAGTTTGGACAGGGGGCGTTCACCCCTCCACTTT. Looking up the rest from reference TRBV28 and TRBJ1-6 gives the full variable domain: DVKVTQSSRYLVKRTGEKVFLECVQDMDHENMFWYRQDPGLGLRLIYFSYDVKMKEKGDIPEGYSVSREKKERFSLILESASTNQTSMYLCASSLDRGRSPLHFGNGTRLTVT.

The gene calls are TRBV19 and TRBJ2-3; possible D gene TRBD1, 6 bases. Germline lookup yields CDR1 LNHDA and CDR2 SQIVND (reference sequence). The CDR3 loop spans 17 amino acids. Trimming took 4 bases from V and 0 from J, leaving 17 bases between them. The CDR3 DNA reads as TGTGCCAGTAGTACCTCCCTCGTAGGGGGAAGCACAGATACGCAGTATTTT. It is translated as CASSTSLVGGSTDTQYF.

This clonotype was seen ten or more times. V is TRBV20-1 and J is TRBJ2-3; TRBD2 matches 10 bases. The J segment lost 2 bases and the V segment lost 5 bases, leaving 10 bases of the junction unmatched. The CDR3 length is 16 residues. CDR1 and CDR2 from the germline V gene are DFQATT and SNEGSKA (reference sequence). CDR3 amino acids: CSAPSLLAGFTDTQYF. DNA of the CDR3: TGCAGTGCTCCCTCCCTACTAGCGGGGTTCACAGATACGCAGTATTTT.

This clonotype was seen at least ten times. The rearrangement links TRBV28 to TRBJ2-5, with a possible D match to TRBD2 (5 bases). Trimming shortened V by 1 base and J by 2 bases, and 8 bases separated the two germline ends. Germline V CDR1 and CDR2: MDHEN, SYDVKM. The length of the CDR3 is 14 residues. The CDR3 coding sequence is TGTGCCAGCAGTTTATTTAGGGAGCAAGAGACCCAGTACTTC. Translating gives CASSLFREQETQYF. Drawing the rest from reference TRBV28 and TRBJ2-5, the complete variable domain is DVKVTQSSRYLVKRTGEKVFLECVQDMDHENMFWYRQDPGLGLRLIYFSYDVKMKEKGDIPEGYSVSREKKERFSLILESASTNQTSMYLCASSLFREQETQYFGPGTRLLVL.

A few counts support this clonotype. The V and J genes are TRBV6-1 and TRBJ1-3; D is possibly TRBD1 (6 bases). The V gene's germline CDR1 is MNHNS and CDR2 SASEGT. Trimming took off 1 base at V and 4 bases at J, with 11 bases between the two ends. CDR3 length equals 15 residues. This CDR3 is CASSEGGGLGNTIYF. CDR3 coding DNA: TGTGCCAGCAGTGAAGGCGGGGGGCTCGGAAACACCATATATTTT.

The chain couples TRBV20-1 to TRBJ2-3; 13 positions agree with TRBD2. The trim removed 1 base at V and 4 bases at J, leaving 8 bases unmatched. Germline V lookup: CDR1 DFQATT, CDR2 SNEGSKA (reference sequence). CDR3 length: 17 amino acids. CDR3 nucleotides: TGCAGTGCTAGAGTCCAACTAGCGGGAGGGAGGGCAGATACGCAGTATTTT. Translated, it gives CSARVQLAGGRADTQYF.

The sample holds a few counts of this clonotype. The rearrangement links TRBV5-1 to TRBJ1-4; D perhaps matches TRBD1 (6 bases). V shed 5 bases and J shed 1 base, with 12 bases lying between them. This CDR3 comprises 15 residues. Germline CDR1 reads SGHRS; CDR2 reads YFSETQ. CDR3 region: CASSFRGGTNEKLFF. The DNA of the CDR3 is TGCGCCAGCAGTTTCAGGGGTGGAACTAATGAAAAACTGTTTTTT.

This clonotype has at least ten counts. DNA for the CDR3: TGTGCCAGCCGGGAGGTAGGGGGACTCTCCTACGAGCAGTACTTC. Its translation is CASREVGGLSYEQYF. This chain links TRBV7-2 with TRBJ2-7; possible D gene TRBD2, 7 bases. Germline V gene lookup returns CDR1 SGHTA and CDR2 FQGNSA. Trimming left V 8 bases short and J 0 bases short, with 17 bases between. The CDR3 spans 15 residues.

Ten or more counts support this clonotype. The rearrangement links TRBV11-2 to TRBJ2-3, with D uncertain. This CDR3 has 14 amino acids. V was trimmed by 0 bases and J by 0 bases, leaving 4 bases between them. CDR1 is SGHAT and CDR2 is FQNNGV in the germline V gene. CDR3 sequence: CASSLEDSTDTQYF. The CDR3 coding sequence is TGTGCCAGCAGCTTAGAGGACAGCACAGATACGCAGTATTTT.

Many counts were recorded for this clonotype. This chain joins TRBV28 and TRBJ2-7; D not resolved. The CDR3 runs 14 residues. Trimming cost V 3 bases and J 9 bases, with 18 bases left between them. Per germline, CDR1 MDHEN and CDR2 SYDVKM. The CDR3 coding sequence is TGTGCCAGCAGTTTCGGGTCAGGATATGGTATGCAGTACTTC. This translates into CASSFGSGYGMQYF.

In its sample, this clonotype was seen many times. V and J are TRBV12-3 or TRBV12-4 and TRBJ2-7; D remains ambiguous. V lost 0 bases to trimming and J lost 4 bases, with 7 bases between them. The CDR3 has 13 residues. CDR3 in amino acids: CASSLALWYEQYF. Written as DNA, the CDR3 is TGTGCCAGCAGTTTAGCGCTATGGTACGAGCAGTACTTC.

The CDR3 is CATSDLKGDYGYTF. As DNA, the CDR3 is TGTGCCACCAGTGATTTGAAGGGGGACTATGGCTACACCTTC. The V call is TRBV24-1, the J call TRBJ1-2; perhaps TRBD1 as D (6 bases). The V gene lost 0 bases and the J gene lost 3 bases, with 7 bases spanning the gap. Germline V gene data show CDR1 as KGHDR and CDR2 as SFDVKD. The CDR3 covers 14 residues.

This clonotype was seen many times. The gene calls are TRBV28 and TRBJ1-2; no firm D call. CDR1 and CDR2 from the germline V gene are MDHEN and SYDVKM. CDR3 length: 12 amino acids. Trimming took off 6 bases at V and 5 bases at J, with 10 bases between the two ends. CDR3: CASRKPSYGYTF. For the CDR3, the DNA is TGTGCCAGCAGAAAACCATCTTATGGCTACACCTTC.

At least ten counts were recorded for this clonotype. CDR3: CSAYHGRSYEQYF. CDR3 DNA sequence: TGCAGTGCGTATCATGGTCGCTCCTACGAGCAGTACTTC. J is TRBJ2-7 and V is TRBV20-1; D unclear. Per germline, CDR1 DFQATT and CDR2 SNEGSKA (reference sequence). The CDR3 spans 13 residues. V lost 6 bases and J 0 bases, leaving 12 bases between the germline ends.

In DNA, the CDR3 is TGCAGTGCTAGACCAGGGACCCTGGGGAATTCACCCCTCCACTTT. This encodes CSARPGTLGNSPLHF. This chain connects TRBV20-1 to TRBJ1-6; maybe TRBD1 (5 bases). Trimming removed 2 bases at V and 7 bases at J, with 15 bases between. The germline CDR1 and CDR2 sequences are DFQATT and SNEGSKA (reference sequence). The CDR3 covers 15 residues.

This clonotype was counted many times. The genes are TRBV5-6 and TRBJ1-2, with TRBD1 identical over 7 bases. CDR3 length: 17 amino acids. The V segment lost 3 bases and the J segment 8 bases; nucleotides outside the gene matches: 19. Germline V lookup: CDR1 SGHDT, CDR2 YYEEEE. The CDR3 reads CASSWATGLGAAGGYTF. The CDR3 DNA is TGTGCCAGCAGCTGGGCGACAGGGCTAGGCGCCGCGGGGGGCTACACCTTC.

This clonotype was observed many times. The chain recombines TRBV28 with TRBJ2-1; 7 bases map to TRBD1. The germline CDR1 and CDR2 sequences are MDHEN and SYDVKM. The CDR3 loop spans 14 amino acids. J was trimmed by 8 bases and V by 5 bases; bases with no gene match: 9. CDR3 DNA: TGTGCCAGCAGTCCCATGACAGGGCGAGATGAGCAGTTCTTC. This gives the protein CASSPMTGRDEQFF. Filled out from reference TRBV28 and TRBJ2-1, the complete variable domain reads DVKVTQSSRYLVKRTGEKVFLECVQDMDHENMFWYRQDPGLGLRLIYFSYDVKMKEKGDIPEGYSVSREKKERFSLILESASTNQTSMYLCASSPMTGRDEQFFGPGTRLTVL.

This clonotype was seen at least ten times. The chain uses TRBV28 and TRBJ2-7, with D possibly TRBD2 on 6 matching bases. Germline V gives CDR1 MDHEN, CDR2 SYDVKM. The CDR3 covers 14 residues. V was shortened by 6 bases and J by 1 base, with 13 bases between the two germline ends. The CDR3 sequence: CASRSGLGSYEQYF. The CDR3 region has the DNA TGTGCCAGCAGATCGGGACTCGGATCCTACGAGCAGTACTTC.

The sample holds many counts of this clonotype. The chain recombines TRBV20-1 with TRBJ1-5; TRBD1 might be the D (6 bases). The CDR3 is made up of 15 amino acids. CDR1 and CDR2 from the germline V gene are DFQATT and SNEGSKA (reference sequence). Trimming removed 3 bases at V and 0 bases at J, with 12 bases between. Written as DNA, the CDR3 is TGCAGTGCTAGGAACAGGGTAGCTAGCAATCAGCCCCAGCATTTT. Amino acids: CSARNRVASNQPQHF.

This clonotype has at least ten counts. The gene calls are TRBV2 and TRBJ1-2; D is possibly TRBD1 (5 bases). Germline CDR1 reads SNHLY; CDR2 reads FYNNEI. Trimming removed 3 bases at V and 11 bases at J, with 7 bases between. CDR3 size: 10 residues. The CDR3 DNA is TGTGCCAGCAGTGACCGGGGGTACACCTTC. Amino acid sequence: CASSDRGYTF.

A remark on this clonotype: A much larger clone differs from this one at a single base, so this may be a read error. This CDR3 reads CASGLLSGLYEQYF. DNA of the CDR3: TGTGCCAGCGGCTTGCTTTCCGGGCTTTACGAGCAGTACTTC. V and J are TRBV7-9 and TRBJ2-7; unclear D gene. The CDR3 totals 14 residues. Per the germline V gene, CDR1 is SEHNR and CDR2 is FQNEAQ (reference sequence).

This clonotype has ten or more counts. The chain couples TRBV20-1 to TRBJ1-1, with D unclear. Germline V gene lookup returns CDR1 DFQATT and CDR2 SNEGSKA (reference sequence). The CDR3 length is 11 residues. CDR3 protein: CRMDLNTEAFF. In DNA form, the CDR3 reads TGCAGGATGGATCTGAACACTGAAGCTTTCTTT.